This T cell receptor (beta chain) was captured in a study of hypomethylating agent response in myelodysplastic syndrome. Assay: immunoSEQ multiplex PCR; the TCRdb copy retains only in-frame clones and omits some. The table has 1,500 to 2,000 clones, roughly 86% seen once. This CDR3 has 16 amino acids. V was shortened by 4 bases and J by 1 base, with 13 bases between the two germline ends. Germline V gene sequence: CDR1 SGHDN, CDR2 FVKESK. Sequenced here: bone marrow, sampled before or after starting hypomethylating agent treatment for myelodysplastic syndrome (not recorded which). The receptor was derived from a human donor with myelodysplastic syndrome. The chain couples TRBV14 to TRBJ2-2, with unresolved D. CDR3 sequence reads: CASSPQRVLNTGELFF. In DNA form, the CDR3 reads TGTGCCAGCAGCCCCCAACGGGTTCTGAACACCGGGGAGCTGTTTTTT.